The sequence of this T cell receptor (beta chain) was determined in a study of blood T cell repertoires in COVID-19. The protocol was immunoSEQ multiplex PCR, while the TCRdb copy is restricted to in-frame clones and leaves out a portion. The sample carries 200,000 to 250,000 clones, around 82% recorded once. CDR3 size: 13 residues. In germline, CDR1 is SGHTA, CDR2 FQGNSA. V was shortened by 4 bases and J by 4 bases, with 10 bases between the two germline ends. The J gene is TRBJ2-5, the V gene TRBV7-2; the D is unclear. The source of this sequence is a woman aged 55-70 years with acute or convalescent COVID-19. The sequenced sample consisted of peripheral blood. In nucleotides, the CDR3 is TGTGCCAGCAGCTCAAAATTAGCAGAGACCCAGTACTTC. This encodes CASSSKLAETQYF.